Sequencing of this T cell receptor beta chain was carried out in a study of Ad26.COV2.S vaccination and SARS-CoV-2 variants. The V and J ends lost 2 bases and 6 bases, in that order; junction bases with no gene match: 11. The germline V gene has CDR1 MNHEY and CDR2 SMNVEV (reference sequence). The CDR3 is 19 amino acids. Profiled with immunoSEQ multiplex PCR; TCRdb holds only in-frame clones, not every one. The profile shows over 110,000 clones, roughly 88% of them singletons. The clonotype comes from a human donor who had recovered from COVID-19. V usage is TRBV27 and J usage is TRBJ2-1, with 15 bases aligning to TRBD2. The starting material was peripheral blood, obtained after recovery from COVID-19. CDR3 nucleotides: TGTGCCAGCAGTTTAGGTGGTGGGGGACTAGCGGGGGGCGGCAATGAGCAGTTCTTC. Translation gives CASSLGGGGLAGGGNEQFF.